This T cell receptor beta chain was observed in a study of cytomegalovirus exposure and HLA in healthy donors. The validation cohort, a group of around 120 subjects, included the donors and was separate from the roughly 620-subject first cohort. The junction had 6 bases not matched to a gene; V was cut back by 6 bases and J by 3 bases. In germline, CDR1 is LNHDA, CDR2 SQIVND (reference sequence). CDR3 length: 14 amino acids. Regarding the study as a whole: The listing of roughly 160 TCR beta chains classed them as cytomegalovirus-associated. Reports showed the classifier diagnosing cytomegalovirus status with high specificity and sensitivity. Specific recognition of CMV antigens was confirmed in vitro for a few chains (all CMV-associated).

Data came from immunoSEQ multiplex PCR; TCRdb stores just in-frame clones and leaves some out. The sample consists of around 60,000 clones, 96% of them appearing once. Turning to this clone: Its antigen is as yet unknown.

Sequenced material: PBMCs. This clonotype originated in a woman in her late teens or twenties in good health and CMV-seronegative. J is TRBJ2-7 and V is TRBV19, with 9 nucleotides matching TRBD1. The CDR3 nucleotides read TGTGCCAGTAGAGAGACAGGGGGACGCTACGAGCAGTACTTC. It specifies CASRETGGRYEQYF.